This T cell receptor beta chain was retrieved from a study of blood T cell repertoires in COVID-19. This table comes from immunoSEQ multiplex PCR, and its TCRdb copy is limited to in-frame clones, with some not included. The sample has 130,000 to 150,000 clones, approximately 79% seen once. The CDR3 spans 14 residues. Germline V gene lookup returns CDR1 SGDLS and CDR2 YYNGEE. With V trimmed by 4 bases and J by 1 base, 5 bases remained unmatched. V is TRBV9 and J is TRBJ2-7, with TRBD2 matching 7 bases. This TCR was recovered from a man between 60 and 75 years old with acute or convalescent COVID-19. Sequencing input: peripheral blood. CDR3: CASSRSSGSYEQYF. The CDR3 DNA is TGTGCCAGCAGCCGCTCTAGCGGTTCCTACGAGCAGTACTTC.